The rows below give T cell receptor beta chains drawn from one sample of a study of tumor and adjacent non-tumor tissue in lung cancer. One entry per CDR3 protein, called by TCRdb with MiXCR from the multiplex PCR reads. The table shows 75,000 to 80,000 distinct CDR3 sequences, with less than 85% occurring only once. Sequenced input: distant non-tumor lung tissue. These receptors all come from an older man with non-small cell lung cancer. Both conserved end residues are part of each CDR3. The D gene is left open where the match is weak. Rows may omit the clone size; those that give it use once, few, many or a size class.

TRBV12-3/TRBV12-4	TRBJ2-3	NA	13	NA	TGTGCAAGCAGTTCTGGGGGGGCAGATAAGCAGTATTTT	CASSSGGADKQYF
TRBV11-3	TRBJ1-2	once	15	NA	TGTGCCAGCATCTTGGAACACGGACGGACCTGTGGCTACACCTTC	CASILEHGRTCGYTF
TRBV7-2	TRBJ2-3	NA	15	NA	TGTGCCAGCAGACCGCCGACAGGTAGCACAGATACGCAGTATTTT	CASRPPTGSTDTQYF
TRBV10-3	TRBJ2-7	NA	14	NA	TGTGCCATCAGTGGTGTAGGGAACCCCTACGAGCGGTACTTC	CAISGVGNPYERYF
TRBV5-1	TRBJ2-7	once	13	NA	TGCGCCAGCAGCTTTGGACTCCCGTACGAGCAGCACTTC	CASSFGLPYEQHF
TRBV6-2/TRBV6-3	TRBJ2-5	once	14	NA	TGTGCCAGCACTACAAACCCAAGCCGGGAGACCCGGTACTTC	CASTTNPSRETRYF
TRBV12-3/TRBV12-4	TRBJ1-2	NA	15	TRBD1	TGTGCCAGGAGTTTAGACGAGACAGGGGTAAAAGGCTACACCTTC	CARSLDETGVKGYTF
TRBV6-1	TRBJ2-3	NA	15	NA	TGTGCCAGCTGTGAAGTACAGGAGTCGGCAGATACGCACTATTTT	CASCEVQESADTHYF
TRBV10-1	TRBJ2-1	NA	12	NA	TGCGCCAGCCGGCGAGGCTCCAATGAGCAGTTCTTC	CASRRGSNEQFF
TRBV12-5	TRBJ2-1	NA	18	TRBD2	TGTGCTAGTGGTTTGGTACCTAGCGGGGGAATCTCCTATTATGAGCAGTTCTTC	CASGLVPSGGISYYEQFF
TRBV6-1	TRBJ1-2	many	13	NA	TGTGCCAGCAGTAAGCTAGTGGACTATGGCTACACCTTC	CASSKLVDYGYTF
TRBV7-9	TRBJ1-1	few	12	NA	TGTGCCAGCAGCTTAATGAACACTGAAGCTTTCTTT	CASSLMNTEAFF
TRBV7-2	TRBJ2-2	NA	16	NA	TGTGCCAGCAGCTTAGCAGGGACAATGAACACCGGGGAGCTGTTTTTT	CASSLAGTMNTGELFF
TRBV4-2	TRBJ2-2	NA	18	TRBD2	TGTGCCAGCAGCCAATGGACTAGCAGGAGGGCGGACACCGGGGAGCTATTTTTT	CASSQWTSRRADTGELFF
TRBV5-4	TRBJ2-7	NA	14	NA	TGTGCCAGCAGATTGGGGGTGACTACCTACGAGCAGTACTTC	CASRLGVTTYEQYF
TRBV6-6	TRBJ2-1	NA	15	TRBD2	TGTGCCAGTAGTTATGCCGGGACTAACGGGAGGGAGCAGTTCTTC	CASSYAGTNGREQFF
TRBV6-2/TRBV6-3	TRBJ1-2	NA	16	TRBD1	TGTGCCAGCAGTTATCTCGAGACAGGGGGCAACTATGGATACACCTTC	CASSYLETGGNYGYTF
TRBV10-3	TRBJ2-1	once	12	NA	TGTGCCAGCTCGCCGGGGATCAATGAGCAGTTCTTC	CASSPGINEQFF
TRBV4-2	TRBJ2-1	NA	15	TRBD2	TGTGACACCAGCCCCTCGGGCGGGAGTAGCGATGAGCAGCTCTTC	CDTSPSGGSSDEQLF
TRBV4-1	TRBJ2-2	NA	19	NA	TGCGCCTGCAGCCAAGTTTCACTTTGGGCGGGATCAGTCACCGGGGAGCTGCTTTTT	CACSQVSLWAGSVTGELLF
TRBV12-3/TRBV12-4	TRBJ1-1	once	11	NA	TGTGCCAGTTCAAAGAACATTGTAGCTTTCTTT	CASSKNIVAFF
TRBV28	TRBJ2-1	once	15	TRBD2	TGTGCCATCAGTTTCAGGCGGGGGATTGGTGGTGAGCAGTTCTTC	CAISFRRGIGGEQFF
TRBV29-1	TRBJ1-5	NA	16	NA	TGCAGCGTAGCCGGGACTAGTGGGGGTAGCACAGATACGCAGCATTTT	CSVAGTSGGSTDTQHF
TRBV7-2	TRBJ2-7	once	15	NA	TGTGTCAGCAGCTTCGAGAGGGGGTTCGGCTACGAGCAGTACTTC	CVSSFERGFGYEQYF
TRBV6-6	TRBJ2-7	few	13	TRBD1	TGTGCCAGACGACAGGGACCCGCCTACGAGCAGTACTTC	CARRQGPAYEQYF
TRBV6-2/TRBV6-3	TRBJ2-2	NA	16	NA	TGTGCCAGCACTTACTCGCCACCAGGGGAGGCCGGGGAGCTGTTTTTT	CASTYSPPGEAGELFF
TRBV6-1	TRBJ2-1	many	15	TRBD2	TGTGCCAGCAGCTCCGGGACTAGGGCTTACAATGAGCAGTTCTTC	CASSSGTRAYNEQFF
TRBV6-6	TRBJ1-3	NA	15	NA	TGTGCCAGCACTGCCGGACATCTCTCCGGAAACATCATATATTTC	CASTAGHLSGNIIYF
TRBV11-2	TRBJ2-3	NA	14	TRBD1	TGTACCAGCAGCTCACAGGGGTTCTTAGATATGCAGTATTTT	CTSSSQGFLDMQYF
TRBV10-3	TRBJ2-7	NA	14	NA	TGTGCCATCAGTGAGGGTAGTCGTGTCTACGAGCAGTATTTC	CAISEGSRVYEQYF
TRBV6-6	TRBJ1-5	NA	19	NA	TGTGCCAGTAGTTACCCCAGACAGGCTGTCCGAGGGAGCAATCAGCCCCAGCATTTT	CASSYPRQAVRGSNQPQHF
TRBV29-1	TRBJ2-1	NA	14	NA	TGCAGCGTGGAGTTGTGGAGATCTTACAATGAGCAGTTCTTT	CSVELWRSYNEQFF
TRBV5-4	TRBJ2-2	NA	12	NA	TGTGTCAGCAACTCAGACACCGGGGAGCGGTTTTTT	CVSNSDTGERFF
TRBV6-5	TRBJ2-5	many	14	NA	TGTGCCAGCAGTTACCAGGGCCACGGGGAGACCCAGTACTTC	CASSYQGHGETQYF
TRBV7-9	TRBJ1-3	NA	15	NA	TGTGCGACTACAAAGATCGGGAGGTCTGGAAACACCGTATATTTT	CATTKIGRSGNTVYF
TRBV28	TRBJ1-5	NA	15	NA	TGTGCCAGCAGTTTATGGTCAGGAGGCAATCAGCCCCAGCATTTT	CASSLWSGGNQPQHF
TRBV11-3	TRBJ2-7	NA	15	NA	TGTGCCAGCAGCTTAGATAGGGCCCAGGCTCTCGAGCAGTACTTC	CASSLDRAQALEQYF